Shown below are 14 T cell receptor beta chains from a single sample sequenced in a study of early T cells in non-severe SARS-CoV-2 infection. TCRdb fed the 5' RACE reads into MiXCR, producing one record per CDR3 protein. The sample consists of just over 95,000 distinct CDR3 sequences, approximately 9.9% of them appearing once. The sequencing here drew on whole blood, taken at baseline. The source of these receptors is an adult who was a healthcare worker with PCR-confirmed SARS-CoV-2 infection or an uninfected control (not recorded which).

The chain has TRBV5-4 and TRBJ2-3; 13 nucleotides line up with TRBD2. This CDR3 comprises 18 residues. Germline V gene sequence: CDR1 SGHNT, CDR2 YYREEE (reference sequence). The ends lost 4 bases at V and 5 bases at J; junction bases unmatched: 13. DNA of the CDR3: TGTGCCAGCAGCGGAGCCAAACGGACTAGCGGGAGTCAAGATACGCAGTATTTT. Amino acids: CASSGAKRTSGSQDTQYF.

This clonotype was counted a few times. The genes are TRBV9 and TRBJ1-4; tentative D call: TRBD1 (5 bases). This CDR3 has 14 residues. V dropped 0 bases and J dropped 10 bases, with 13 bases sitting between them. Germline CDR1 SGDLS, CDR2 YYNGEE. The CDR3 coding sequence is TGTGCCAGCAGCGTAGGGGAAATGGGGGGAAAACTGTTTTTT. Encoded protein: CASSVGEMGGKLFF.

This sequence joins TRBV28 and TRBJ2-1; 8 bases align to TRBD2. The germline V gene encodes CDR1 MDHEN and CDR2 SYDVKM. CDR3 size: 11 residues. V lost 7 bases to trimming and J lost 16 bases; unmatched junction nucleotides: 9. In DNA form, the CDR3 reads TGTGCCAGCAAGACTGGCCGGGAGGGATTCTTC. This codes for CASKTGREGFF. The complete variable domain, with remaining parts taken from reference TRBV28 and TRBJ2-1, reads DVKVTQSSRYLVKRTGEKVFLECVQDMDHENMFWYRQDPGLGLRLIYFSYDVKMKEKGDIPEGYSVSREKKERFSLILESASTNQTSMYLCASKTGREGFFGPGTRLTVL.

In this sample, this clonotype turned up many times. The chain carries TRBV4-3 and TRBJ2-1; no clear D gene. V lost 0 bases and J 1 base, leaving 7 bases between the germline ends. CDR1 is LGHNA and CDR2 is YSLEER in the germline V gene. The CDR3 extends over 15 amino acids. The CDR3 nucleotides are TGCGCCAGCAGCCAAGAGGGCGGTTCCTACAATGAGCAGTTCTTC. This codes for CASSQEGGSYNEQFF.

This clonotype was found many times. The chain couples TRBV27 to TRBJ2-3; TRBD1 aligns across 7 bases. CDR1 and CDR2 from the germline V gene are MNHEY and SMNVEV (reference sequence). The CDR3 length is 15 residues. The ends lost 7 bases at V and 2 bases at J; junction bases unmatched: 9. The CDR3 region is CASTYGQASTDTQYF. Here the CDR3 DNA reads TGTGCCAGCACCTACGGACAGGCGTCCACAGATACGCAGTATTTT.

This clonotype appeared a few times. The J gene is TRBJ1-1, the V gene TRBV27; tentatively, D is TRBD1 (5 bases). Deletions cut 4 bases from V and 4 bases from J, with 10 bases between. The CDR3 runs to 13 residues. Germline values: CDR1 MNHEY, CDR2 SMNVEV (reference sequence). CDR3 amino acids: CASSSGLGTEAFF. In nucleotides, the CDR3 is TGTGCCAGCAGTTCGGGGCTTGGCACTGAAGCTTTCTTT.

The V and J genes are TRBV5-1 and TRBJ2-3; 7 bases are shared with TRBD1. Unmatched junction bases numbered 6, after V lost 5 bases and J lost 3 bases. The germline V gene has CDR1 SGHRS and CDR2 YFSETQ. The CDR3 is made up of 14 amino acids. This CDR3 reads CASRKRQGTDTQYF. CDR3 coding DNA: TGCGCCAGCAGGAAGAGACAGGGAACAGATACGCAGTATTTT.

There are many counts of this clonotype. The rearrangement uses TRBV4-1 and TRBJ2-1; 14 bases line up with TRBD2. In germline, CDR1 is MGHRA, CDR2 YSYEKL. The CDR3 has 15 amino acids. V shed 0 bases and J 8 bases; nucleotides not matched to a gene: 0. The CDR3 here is CASSQEGLAGDEQFF. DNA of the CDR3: TGCGCCAGCAGCCAAGAGGGACTAGCGGGGGATGAGCAGTTCTTC.

The DNA for the CDR3 is TGCGCCAGCAGTGAGACCTTGGCCTATGGCTACACCTTC. It translates to CASSETLAYGYTF. This chain connects TRBV10-1 to TRBJ1-2; D is undetermined. The CDR3 is 13 residues long. V lost 2 bases to trimming and J lost 4 bases, with 8 bases between them. Germline lookup yields CDR1 WNHNN and CDR2 SYGVQD (reference sequence).

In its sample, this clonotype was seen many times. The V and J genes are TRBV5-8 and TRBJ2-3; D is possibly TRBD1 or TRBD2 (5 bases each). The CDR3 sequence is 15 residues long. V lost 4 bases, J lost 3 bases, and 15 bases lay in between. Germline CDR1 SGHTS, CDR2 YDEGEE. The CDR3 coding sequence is TGTGCCAGCAGCCCGTCGGGGCAAAGTACAGATACGCAGTATTTT. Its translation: CASSPSGQSTDTQYF.

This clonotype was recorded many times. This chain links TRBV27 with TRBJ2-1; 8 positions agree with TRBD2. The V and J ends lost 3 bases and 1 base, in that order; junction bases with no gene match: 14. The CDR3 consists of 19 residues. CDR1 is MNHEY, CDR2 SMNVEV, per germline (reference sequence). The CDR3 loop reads CASSLWGLEFSVSYNEQFF. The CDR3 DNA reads TGTGCCAGCAGTTTGTGGGGACTAGAGTTTAGTGTATCCTACAATGAGCAGTTCTTC.

CDR3 sequence: CASSKGSGSKTQYF. CDR3 nucleotide sequence: TGTGCCAGCAGCAAGGGGAGCGGGAGCAAGACCCAGTACTTC. This chain uses TRBV14 with TRBJ2-5, with 8 bases fitting TRBD2. Germline-derived CDR1 and CDR2 are SGHDN and FVKESK. The CDR3 has 14 residues. The V segment lost 5 bases and the J segment 6 bases; nucleotides outside the gene matches: 8.

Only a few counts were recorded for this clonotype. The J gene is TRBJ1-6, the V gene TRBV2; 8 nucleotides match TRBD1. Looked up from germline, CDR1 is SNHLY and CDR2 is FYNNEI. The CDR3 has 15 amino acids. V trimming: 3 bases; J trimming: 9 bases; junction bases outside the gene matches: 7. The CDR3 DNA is TGTGCCAGCAGTGAGAGAGGACAGGGAAGTTCACCCCTCCACTTT. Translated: CASSERGQGSSPLHF.

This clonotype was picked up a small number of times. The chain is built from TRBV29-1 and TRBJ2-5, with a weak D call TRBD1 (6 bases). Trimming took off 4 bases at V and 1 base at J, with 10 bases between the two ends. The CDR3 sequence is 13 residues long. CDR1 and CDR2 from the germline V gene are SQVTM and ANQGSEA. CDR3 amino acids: CSVGQEPQETQYF. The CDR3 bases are TGCAGCGTTGGACAGGAGCCCCAAGAGACCCAGTACTTC.